The 29 T cell receptor beta chains given below trace back to one sample, sequenced in a study of blood T cell repertoires in COVID-19. The table came from immunoSEQ multiplex PCR; TCRdb's copy has only in-frame clones and leaves some out. The sample contains about 120,000 clones, about 89% of which appear only once. Input material: peripheral blood. All receptors derive from a woman in her sixties or seventies with acute or convalescent COVID-19.

The J gene is TRBJ2-7, the V gene TRBV5-1; no clear D gene. Germline CDR1 and CDR2: SGHRS and YFSETQ. This CDR3 spans 16 amino acids. The V end was cut by 0 bases, the J end by 3 bases, with 16 bases between. The CDR3 region is CASSLAQPQMGYEQYF. The CDR3 region has the DNA TGCGCCAGCAGCTTGGCACAGCCCCAAATGGGCTACGAGCAGTACTTC. The full variable domain, in which reference TRBV5-1 and TRBJ2-7 provide the parts outside the CDR3, is KAGVTQTPRYLIKTRGQQVTLSCSPISGHRSVSWYQQTPGQGLQFLFEYFSETQRNKGNFPGRFSGRQFSNSRSEMNVSTLELGDSALYLCASSLAQPQMGYEQYFGPGTRLTVT.

The rearrangement uses TRBV28 and TRBJ1-2, with 10 bases identical to TRBD1. This CDR3 is 13 amino acids long. CDR1 is MDHEN, CDR2 SYDVKM, per germline. V trimming: 8 bases; J trimming: 7 bases; junction bases outside the gene matches: 7. The CDR3, as DNA: TGTGCCAGCGCCACGGGACAGGGGTCTGGCTACACCTTC. Amino acid sequence: CASATGQGSGYTF.

This clone came up a few times. The rearrangement links TRBV15 to TRBJ1-2; D call uncertain. Germline loops: CDR1 LNHNV, CDR2 YYDKDF (reference sequence). Trimming stripped 5 bases from V and 2 bases from J, with 12 bases between. The CDR3 contains 14 residues. The CDR3 loop is CATSQELENYGYTF. The CDR3 DNA follows: TGTGCCACCAGCCAAGAGTTAGAGAACTATGGCTACACCTTC.

V usage is TRBV11-3 and J usage is TRBJ2-7; perhaps TRBD1 as D (5 bases). CDR1 and CDR2 from the germline V gene are SGHNT and YENEEA. V gave up 2 bases and J gave up 0 bases, with 14 bases separating them. This CDR3 comprises 16 residues. For the CDR3, the DNA is TGTGCCAGCAGCTTAATCGTAGGGGTGGGCTCCTACGAGCAGTACTTC. Translating it yields CASSLIVGVGSYEQYF.

J is TRBJ1-2 and V is TRBV3-1 (or the pseudogene TRBV3-2); a weak D match, TRBD1 (6 bases). Germline V CDR1 and CDR2: LGHDT, YNNKEL (reference sequence). The V end lost 0 bases, the J end lost 4 bases, and 12 bases lay between the germline ends. The CDR3 sequence is 15 residues long. The CDR3 is CASSQDTGTSYGYTF. In nucleotides, the CDR3 is TGTGCCAGCAGCCAAGACACCGGGACATCCTATGGCTACACCTTC.

This clone was observed at least ten times. The V call is TRBV3-1 (or the pseudogene TRBV3-2), the J call TRBJ1-6; 7 bases are a match to TRBD1. Trimming at V came to 1 base and at J to 7 bases, leaving 7 bases not matched to a gene. The CDR3 is made up of 16 amino acids. The V gene's germline CDR1 is LGHDT and CDR2 YNNKEL (reference sequence). The CDR3 reads CASSQGTGTANSPLHF. The CDR3 coding sequence is TGTGCCAGCAGCCAAGGGACCGGGACAGCAAATTCACCCCTCCACTTT.

V usage is TRBV6-5 and J usage is TRBJ1-1; D possibly corresponds to TRBD1 (6 bases). CDR1 and CDR2 from the germline V gene are MNHEY and SVGAGI. The CDR3 consists of 15 residues. Trimming shortened V by 0 bases and J by 4 bases, and 12 bases separated the two germline ends. This chain's CDR3 is CASSYSQGFGTEAFF. CDR3 DNA sequence: TGTGCCAGCAGTTACTCACAGGGATTCGGCACTGAAGCTTTCTTT.

In this sample, this clone turned up a few times. This chain connects TRBV28 to TRBJ1-1, with 10 positions matching TRBD1. The CDR3 has 15 amino acids. Looked up from germline, CDR1 is MDHEN and CDR2 is SYDVKM. Trimming cost V 8 bases and J 2 bases; bases outside gene matches: 8. The CDR3 here is CASVTGGASNTEAFF. Here the CDR3 DNA reads TGTGCCAGCGTGACAGGGGGCGCAAGTAACACTGAAGCTTTCTTT.

This clone was counted once. The chain is built from TRBV29-1 and TRBJ1-4, with 10 bases that match TRBD1. The ends lost 8 bases at V and 4 bases at J; junction bases unmatched: 10. Germline-derived CDR1 and CDR2 are SQVTM and ANQGSEA. This CDR3 comprises 15 residues. The CDR3, as DNA: TGCAGCACAAAGACAGGGGGCCGAATTAATGAAAAACTGTTTTTT. As protein: CSTKTGGRINEKLFF.

This clone was counted between two and nine times. The V and J genes are TRBV29-1 and TRBJ1-6; the D gene is possibly TRBD1 (6 bases). This CDR3 is built from 13 residues. With 6 bases removed from V and 0 bases from J, the gap between germline ends came to 6 bases. The germline V gene encodes CDR1 SQVTM and CDR2 ANQGSEA. Here the CDR3 DNA reads TGCAGCGTACAGGGCTCCTATAATTCACCCCTCCACTTT. Its protein product is CSVQGSYNSPLHF.

About this clone: Other DNA sequences in the sample encode the same CDR3. The chain links TRBV2 to TRBJ2-1; 9 bases fit TRBD2. CDR3 length equals 13 residues. Germline V gives CDR1 SNHLY, CDR2 FYNNEI. V was clipped by 3 bases and J by 6 bases; unmatched bases: 0. CDR3 protein: CASSEGLANEQFF. The CDR3, as DNA: TGTGCCAGCAGTGAGGGACTAGCCAATGAGCAGTTCTTC.

V and J are TRBV29-1 and TRBJ2-6; D uncertain. Deletions cut 4 bases from V and 2 bases from J, with 12 bases between. This CDR3 has 15 amino acids. Per the germline V gene, CDR1 is SQVTM and CDR2 is ANQGSEA. CDR3 nucleotides: TGCAGCGTTGGTCCAGCAGGAACTGGGGCCAACGTCCTGACTTTC. As protein: CSVGPAGTGANVLTF.

The chain has TRBV7-9 and TRBJ2-7; 7 nucleotides match TRBD1. Looked up from germline, CDR1 is SEHNR and CDR2 is FQNEAQ (reference sequence). V shed 5 bases, J shed 1 base, and the junction held 5 bases outside the gene matches. The CDR3 is 14 amino acids. CDR3 region: CASSLTGNSYEQYF. The CDR3 nucleotides are TGTGCCAGCAGCCTGACAGGGAATTCCTACGAGCAGTACTTC.

This sequence joins TRBV2 and TRBJ1-4; D is ambiguous. Germline CDR1 is SNHLY and CDR2 is FYNNEI. The CDR3 sequence is 14 residues long. Deletions cut 3 bases from V and 2 bases from J, with 7 bases between. The DNA of the CDR3 is TGTGCCAGCAGTGAGTTCAGGACTAATGAAAAACTGTTTTTT. This codes for CASSEFRTNEKLFF.

The V and J genes are TRBV18 and TRBJ1-5; D is perhaps TRBD1 (6 bases). From germline, CDR1 is KGHSH and CDR2 LQKENI. Trimming cost V 3 bases and J 5 bases, with 14 bases left between them. The CDR3 runs 15 residues. CDR3 DNA: TGTGCCAGCTCACCTCGGGGGGCCCGGGATCAGCCCCAGCATTTT. It is translated as CASSPRGARDQPQHF.

The chain links TRBV19 to TRBJ1-4; 7 bases map to TRBD1. The ends lost 3 bases at V and 2 bases at J; junction bases unmatched: 0. CDR1 and CDR2 from the germline V gene are LNHDA and SQIVND (reference sequence). CDR3 length: 14 amino acids. The CDR3 sequence: CASSMTGTNEKLFF. DNA of the CDR3: TGTGCCAGTAGTATGACAGGGACTAATGAAAAACTGTTTTTT.

The table lists this clone with a few counts. The CDR3 loop reads CASTPGQPYGYTF. DNA of the CDR3: TGTGCCAGCACTCCGGGACAGCCCTATGGCTACACCTTC. V and J are TRBV12-3 or TRBV12-4 and TRBJ1-2; 7 nucleotides line up with TRBD1. V trimming: 7 bases; J trimming: 4 bases; junction bases outside the gene matches: 6. This CDR3 comprises 13 residues.

This clone appeared many times. This chain joins TRBV6-5 and TRBJ1-1, with 7 nucleotides matching TRBD1. From germline, CDR1 is MNHEY and CDR2 SVGAGI. V was clipped by 6 bases and J by 8 bases; unmatched bases: 9. The CDR3 loop spans 13 amino acids. The CDR3 region is CASSPGQKREAFF. In DNA form, the CDR3 reads TGTGCCAGCAGCCCGGGACAGAAAAGAGAAGCTTTCTTT.

The chain uses TRBV2 and TRBJ1-6; a possible D gene is TRBD1 (5 bases). The V gene's germline CDR1 is SNHLY and CDR2 FYNNEI. V lost 10 bases and J lost 4, with 14 bases in between. The CDR3 has 14 amino acids. This CDR3 is CATWGEGYNSPLHF. In DNA, the CDR3 is TGTGCCACCTGGGGGGAGGGATATAATTCACCCCTCCACTTT.

The table lists this clone with a count of one. The chain combines TRBV18 with TRBJ2-3, with 7 bases lining up with TRBD2. Trimming at V came to 2 bases and at J to 2 bases, leaving 7 bases not matched to a gene. The CDR3 spans 16 residues. The germline V gene encodes CDR1 KGHSH and CDR2 LQKENI. This chain's CDR3 is CASSPRNGGNTDTQYF. As DNA, the CDR3 is TGTGCCAGCTCACCAAGGAACGGGGGGAACACAGATACGCAGTATTTT.

J is TRBJ1-5 and V is TRBV29-1; D is unclear. V dropped 4 bases and J dropped 9 bases, with 13 bases sitting between them. The length of the CDR3 is 12 residues. The germline CDR1 and CDR2 sequences are SQVTM and ANQGSEA. CDR3 nucleotide sequence: TGCAGCGTTGGGGAGGTTAGCGGGCCCCAGCATTTT. It codes for CSVGEVSGPQHF.

For the CDR3, the DNA is TGTGCCAGTAGTATGTCGCTAGCGGGCGTAGCCAAAAACATTCAGTACTTC. Translation: CASSMSLAGVAKNIQYF. The rearrangement joins TRBV19 to TRBJ2-4; 8 bases align to TRBD2. CDR3 length equals 17 residues. With 3 bases clipped from V and 0 bases from J, the junction kept 7 bases outside the gene matches. Germline V gives CDR1 LNHDA, CDR2 SQIVND (reference sequence).

This chain uses TRBV19 with TRBJ2-3; 7 bases line up with TRBD2. Looked up from germline, CDR1 is LNHDA and CDR2 is SQIVND (reference sequence). V gave up 3 bases and J gave up 1 base; unmatched junction bases: 1. This CDR3 comprises 14 residues. CDR3 sequence reads: CASSMAGGTDTQYF. The CDR3 bases are TGTGCCAGTAGTATGGCGGGGGGCACAGATACGCAGTATTTT. Full variable domain (missing parts from reference TRBV19 and TRBJ2-3): DGGITQSPKYLFRKEGQNVTLSCEQNLNHDAMYWYRQDPGQGLRLIYYSQIVNDFQKGDIAEGYSVSREKKESFPLTVTSAQKNPTAFYLCASSMAGGTDTQYFGPGTRLTVL.

V gene TRBV4-1 combines with J gene TRBJ1-3; 9 bases agree with TRBD1. The germline V gene has CDR1 MGHRA and CDR2 YSYEKL. Germline trimming cut 2 bases from V and 7 bases from J; bases unmatched to any gene: 15. This CDR3 comprises 18 residues. The CDR3 bases are TGCGCCAGCAGCCAATTCCATGCGGGGACAGGGTATTGGAACACCATATATTTT. Its translation is CASSQFHAGTGYWNTIYF.

The chain uses TRBV28 and TRBJ1-3; D remains unclear. Germline V gene sequence: CDR1 MDHEN, CDR2 SYDVKM. The CDR3 consists of 13 residues. V was clipped by 2 bases and J by 3 bases, with 5 bases between them. The CDR3 DNA sequence: TGTGCCAGCAGTTTAAGCAATGGAAACACCATATATTTT. Its protein is CASSLSNGNTIYF.

The rearrangement joins TRBV11-3 to TRBJ1-2; 11 bases are shared with TRBD1. CDR3 length: 15 residues. Germline trimming cut 4 bases from V and 6 bases from J; bases unmatched to any gene: 7. CDR1 is SGHNT, CDR2 YENEEA, per germline. The CDR3 spells CASSWGQGESDGYTF. In nucleotides, the CDR3 is TGTGCCAGCAGCTGGGGACAGGGGGAATCGGATGGCTACACCTTC.

This chain joins TRBV6-1 and TRBJ2-7, with 8 bases that match TRBD2. The CDR3 sequence is 18 residues long. V was pared by 3 bases and J by 1 base, with 14 bases of the junction left unmatched. Germline V gives CDR1 MNHNS, CDR2 SASEGT. CDR3 bases: TGTGCCAGCAGTGAGATCGGGAGGGGAATGGGGGATTCCTACGAGCAGTACTTC. Protein: CASSEIGRGMGDSYEQYF.

The J gene is TRBJ2-3, the V gene TRBV5-1, with 8 bases that match TRBD2. V shed 4 bases and J 0 bases; nucleotides not matched to a gene: 7. The germline V gene has CDR1 SGHRS and CDR2 YFSETQ. The CDR3 consists of 16 residues. This CDR3 reads CASSPPGLESTDTQYF. The CDR3 DNA reads as TGCGCCAGCAGCCCGCCGGGACTAGAGAGCACAGATACGCAGTATTTT.

The V gene is TRBV3-1 (or the pseudogene TRBV3-2), the J gene TRBJ1-2; no clear D gene. The CDR3 extends over 13 amino acids. Looked up from germline, CDR1 is LGHDT and CDR2 is YNNKEL (reference sequence). Trimming took off 8 bases at V and 6 bases at J, with 16 bases between the two ends. The CDR3 DNA is TGTGCCAGCTCCCGAGGAGGTGTTAATGGCTACACCTTC. It is translated as CASSRGGVNGYTF.